This T cell receptor (beta chain) comes out of a study of graft-versus-host responses after intestinal transplantation. Study in general: Every transplant recipient was induced with anti-thymocyte globulin, then maintained on tacrolimus and steroids for roughly 3 years.

Study-wide points: Early post-transplant HvG declines tracked with peak circulating GvH clone levels. Recipient marrow harbored GvH clones, some of which surfaced first in ileum or blood.

The V gene's germline CDR1 is SNHLY and CDR2 FYNNEI. CDR3 length: 15 residues. With 1 base clipped from V and 2 bases from J, the junction kept 3 bases outside the gene matches. Regarding this clone: Its target is unknown.

This table comes from immunoSEQ multiplex PCR, and its TCRdb copy is limited to in-frame clones, with some not included. The repertoire includes more than 65,000 clones, 75% to 95% of them detected once, and 7.6% sits in the top ten. The chain is built from TRBV2 and TRBJ2-3; 7 nucleotides agree with TRBD1. The sample here was unstimulated CD8+ T cells sorted from spleen or lymph node cells, taken before transplant. This clonotype originated in a human donor who was the organ donor for an intestinal transplant. CDR3 region: CASSEGQGITDTQYF. In nucleotides, the CDR3 is TGTGCCAGCAGTGAAGGACAGGGTATCACAGATACGCAGTATTTT.